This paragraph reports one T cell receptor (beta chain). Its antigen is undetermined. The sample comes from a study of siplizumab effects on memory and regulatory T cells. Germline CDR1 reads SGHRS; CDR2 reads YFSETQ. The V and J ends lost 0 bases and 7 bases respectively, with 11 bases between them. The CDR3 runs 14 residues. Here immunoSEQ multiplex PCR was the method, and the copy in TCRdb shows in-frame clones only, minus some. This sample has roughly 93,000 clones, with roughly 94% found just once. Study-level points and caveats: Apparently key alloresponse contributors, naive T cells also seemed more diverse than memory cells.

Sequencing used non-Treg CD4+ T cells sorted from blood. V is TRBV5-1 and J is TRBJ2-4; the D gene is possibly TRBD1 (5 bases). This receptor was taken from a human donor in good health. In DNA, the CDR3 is TGCGCCAGCAGCTTGGCAGGGATTGCGAACATTCAGTACTTC. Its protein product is CASSLAGIANIQYF.